This entry features one T cell receptor (beta chain) sequence. Its antigen is not identified. Measured with immunoSEQ multiplex PCR; TCRdb has only the in-frame clones, and not every one. The repertoire holds 1,500,000 or so clones, about 98.5% seen once, with approximately 0.4% in the top ten. Trimming shortened V by 4 bases and J by 2 bases, and 10 bases separated the two germline ends. The V gene's germline CDR1 is SGHRS and CDR2 YFSETQ. CDR3 length: 14 residues. This sample is part of a study of shared clonotypes between healthy human individuals. Points from the study as a whole: Naive subsets usually exceeded memory subsets in estimated richness.

V gene TRBV5-1 combines with J gene TRBJ1-3; D is ambiguous. The material sequenced was naive CD4+ T cells sorted from blood. Documented subset: CD45RA+ positively selected. The TCR was taken from a man aged 25-40 years in good health. For the CDR3, the DNA is TGCGCCAGCAGCCCCCCGGGTCCTGGAAACACCATATATTTT. Translation gives CASSPPGPGNTIYF. Full variable domain (missing parts from reference TRBV5-1 and TRBJ1-3): KAGVTQTPRYLIKTRGQQVTLSCSPISGHRSVSWYQQTPGQGLQFLFEYFSETQRNKGNFPGRFSGRQFSNSRSEMNVSTLELGDSALYLCASSPPGPGNTIYFGEGSWLTVV.